These 5 T cell receptor beta chains were sequenced from one sample in a study of blood T cell repertoires in COVID-19. Here immunoSEQ multiplex PCR was the method, and the copy in TCRdb shows in-frame clones only, minus some. The table lists tens of thousands of clones, around 90% of them singletons, with roughly 5.7% in the top ten. Sequencing input: peripheral blood. The receptors derive from a man aged 55 to 70 with acute or convalescent COVID-19.

The genes are TRBV5-6 and TRBJ2-7; D might be TRBD1 (7 bases). V was clipped by 5 bases and J by 6 bases, with 9 bases between them. Germline V gene data show CDR1 as SGHDT and CDR2 as YYEEEE. The CDR3 loop spans 11 amino acids. CDR3 bases: TGTGCCAGCAGGCGGGACAGCGAGCAGTACTTC. This gives the protein CASRRDSEQYF.

The chain joins TRBV6-2 or TRBV6-3 to TRBJ2-7; 7 bases are shared with TRBD2. Trimming at V came to 2 bases and at J to 7 bases, leaving 8 bases not matched to a gene. In germline, CDR1 is MNHEY, CDR2 SVGEGT. This CDR3 is 14 amino acids long. The CDR3 reads CASSYREGPGEQYF. CDR3 nucleotide sequence: TGTGCCAGCAGTTACAGGGAGGGTCCAGGGGAGCAGTACTTC.

The rearrangement uses TRBV21-1 and TRBJ1-6. TRBV21-1 is tagged as a pseudogene. This CDR3 comprises 18 residues. DNA for the CDR3: TGTGCCAGCAGCAACCACGGAGGCAATTCCCTTTTCACTTCACCCCTCCACTTT. Amino acids: CASSNHGGNSLFTSPLHF.

This rearrangement joins TRBV4-3 to TRBJ1-2; D is unclear. The CDR3 totals 16 residues. V lost 3 bases and J 4 bases, leaving 18 bases between the germline ends. Germline V gene lookup returns CDR1 LGHNA and CDR2 YSLEER. CDR3 DNA: TGCGCCAGCAGCCAGGAAGCGGGTAGCAGGACCTATGGCTACACCTTC. Translating gives CASSQEAGSRTYGYTF.

This rearrangement joins TRBV4-3 to TRBJ2-2; maybe TRBD1 (5 bases). The CDR3 length is 15 residues. V was clipped by 3 bases and J by 6 bases, with 14 bases between them. Germline CDR1 reads LGHNA; CDR2 reads YSLEER. CDR3 nucleotides: TGCGCCAGCAGCCAGTTTGGTTTAGGGGCCGGGGAGCTGTTTTTT. This sequence encodes CASSQFGLGAGELFF.